The entry below gives a single T cell receptor (beta chain) sequence along with its context. The data are from a study of blood T cell repertoires in COVID-19. On the study more broadly: The study drew acute and convalescent COVID-19 samples from the United States, Italy and Spain.

Data came from immunoSEQ multiplex PCR; TCRdb stores just in-frame clones and leaves some out. Of approximately 90,000 clones in the sample, roughly 80% were seen once. This TCR was recovered from an elderly man with active or convalescent COVID-19. Sequenced sample: peripheral blood.

CDR3 in amino acids: CAISESLGGSYEQYF. CDR3 nucleotides: TGTGCCATCAGTGAGTCGCTCGGGGGTTCCTACGAGCAGTACTTC. The V gene is TRBV10-3, the J gene TRBJ2-7; D may be TRBD2 (6 bases). The CDR3 loop spans 15 amino acids. V gave up 0 bases and J gave up 1 base, with 10 bases separating them. Germline CDR1 reads ENHRY; CDR2 reads SYGVKD.